This note documents a single TCR beta chain sequence. Stated treatment: oral pan-JAK inhibitor, 5-10 mg twice daily. This sample was included in a study of CD8+ T cells in alopecia areata. Extracted RNA was reverse transcribed into cDNA, the sequencing template. Sequencing was performed with immunoSEQ multiplex PCR; in TCRdb, only in-frame clones are kept and a portion is missing. Here the sample spans a few hundred thousand clones, 35% to 40% being singletons. Here the sequenced sample was CD4+ T cells sorted from blood, taken around week 34, from a patient treated with tofacitinib. The TCR was taken from a human donor with alopecia areata.

The CDR3 is CASSWDRNAYNEQFF. In nucleotides, the CDR3 is TGTGCCAGCAGCTGGGACCGCAATGCATACAATGAGCAGTTCTTC. The genes are TRBV7-8 and TRBJ2-1; D could derive from TRBD1 or TRBD2 (5 bases each). V was pared by 4 bases and J by 4 bases, with 14 bases between. The germline V gene has CDR1 SGHVS and CDR2 FQNEAQ. This CDR3 region has 15 residues.